Listed below are T cell receptor beta chains from one sample, sequenced in a study of breast tumors, draining lymph nodes, adjacent tissues. TCRdb reanalysed the multiplex PCR reads using MiXCR and keeps one entry per CDR3 protein. The table lists 80,000 to 130,000 distinct CDR3 sequences, 21% of them singletons. Sample: axillary lymph node tissue. Receptor source: a female donor with breast cancer. Some clones in this sample may be carry-over from other donors' samples. CDR3s include the opening cysteine and the closing phenylalanine or tryptophan. Each record gives: V gene, D gene, J gene, clone size, CDR3 DNA, CDR3 protein. The D gene is left open where the match is weak. Part of the rows lack a size; the others show once, few, many or a class for expanded clones.

TRBV3-1	NA	TRBJ1-2	NA	TGTGCCAGCAGCCCAGCAGCCCGGGCAAGGATCGCCAACTATGGCTACACCTTC	CASSPAARARIANYGYTF
TRBV29-1	NA	TRBJ1-1	NA	TGCAGCGTTGAAGAGACAGACTTCACTGAAGCTTTCTTT	CSVEETDFTEAFF
TRBV7-9	NA	TRBJ1-1	NA	TGTGCCAGCAGCCCGGGGGGCACTGAAGCTTTCTTT	CASSPGGTEAFF
TRBV5-1	TRBD2	TRBJ2-1	many	TGCGCCAGCAGCTTTTTAGCGGGGGGGCACGGCAATGAGCAGTTCTTC	CASSFLAGGHGNEQFF
TRBV9	TRBD2	TRBJ2-7	many	TGTGCCAGCAGCGTAGCGGGGGGAGAAGTTTACGAGCAGTACTTC	CASSVAGGEVYEQYF
TRBV5-1	NA	TRBJ1-4	many	TGCGCCAGCAGTTGGGGGCAGCGCTCAACTAATGAAAAACTGTTTTTT	CASSWGQRSTNEKLFF
TRBV5-6	NA	TRBJ1-2	many	TGTGCCAGCAGCTTGGTGGCCGCAGAAAACTATGGCTACACCTTC	CASSLVAAENYGYTF
TRBV4-1	TRBD2	TRBJ2-5	few	TGCGCCAGCAGCCAGTTCTGGGGGACTAGCGTCCAAGAGACCCAGTACTTC	CASSQFWGTSVQETQYF
TRBV20-1	NA	TRBJ2-1	many	TGCAGTGCTAGACAGGTCAATGAGCAGTTCTTC	CSARQVNEQFF
TRBV4-1	TRBD1	TRBJ2-6	many	TGCGCCAGCAGCCAAGCCCTGGGACAGCCTGGGGCCAACGTCCTGACTTTC	CASSQALGQPGANVLTF
TRBV10-3	NA	TRBJ2-3	many	TGTGCCATCAGGCGGGACTCTACGCAGTATTTT	CAIRRDSTQYF
TRBV7-9	NA	TRBJ2-2	many	TGTGCCAGCAGCTTCGGTTACGGGGCGAACACCGGGGAGCTGTTTTTT	CASSFGYGANTGELFF
TRBV9	TRBD1	TRBJ1-2	many	TGTGCCAGCAGCGTAGCTACGGGACAGGGGGCTAAGGGCTACACCTTC	CASSVATGQGAKGYTF
TRBV20-1	TRBD1	TRBJ1-6	many	TGCAGTGCTAGCACCGGGACAGGGGGGTGGTCACCCCTCCACTTT	CSASTGTGGWSPLHF
TRBV20-1	NA	TRBJ1-6	NA	TGCAGTGTAAGAGGTCCAGGGAATCGGTCACCCCTCCACTTT	CSVRGPGNRSPLHF
TRBV6-5	NA	TRBJ2-5	many	TGTGCCAGCAGTTACGACCGGGAGACCCAGTACTTC	CASSYDRETQYF
TRBV7-9	NA	TRBJ2-7	many	TGTGCCAGCAGCTTTAGGGGGGGATCGGGCGAGCAGTACTTC	CASSFRGGSGEQYF
TRBV20-1	NA	TRBJ2-7	NA	TGCAGTGCCAGGCTGACTAACGGGTTCTCCTACGAGCAGTACTTC	CSARLTNGFSYEQYF
TRBV9	NA	TRBJ2-7	many	TGTGCCAGCAGCGTAGCAGCGCAACCCTACGAGCAGTACTTC	CASSVAAQPYEQYF
TRBV20-1	NA	TRBJ1-3	many	TGCAGTGCTAGAGGACAGTCCATCTCTGGAAACACCATATATTTT	CSARGQSISGNTIYF
TRBV2	NA	TRBJ1-2	many	TGTGCCAGCAGATCCGTCGGGGACGGCTACACCTTC	CASRSVGDGYTF
TRBV11-1	NA	TRBJ1-6	many	TGTGCCAGCAGTCAGGGAGGTGGGCCCCTCCACTTT	CASSQGGGPLHF
TRBV19	TRBD1	TRBJ1-5	many	TGTGCCAGTAACCCAGACAGGGGCGGCAATCAGCCCCAGCATTTT	CASNPDRGGNQPQHF
TRBV12-3/TRBV12-4	NA	TRBJ1-3	many	TGTGCCAGCAGTTTCGCAGGGGAAGGAAACACCATATATTTT	CASSFAGEGNTIYF
TRBV5-1	NA	TRBJ1-5	many	TGCGCCAGCAGCTTATCCGGTTATAGCAATCAGCCCCAGCATTTT	CASSLSGYSNQPQHF
TRBV20-1	NA	TRBJ2-3	many	TGCAGTGCTAGGGCAAAGAGGGATACGCAGTATTTT	CSARAKRDTQYF
TRBV4-1	TRBD1	TRBJ2-6	NA	TGCGCCAGCAGCCAACCAAGACAGGGCCTGATCTCTGGGGCCAACGTCCTGACTTTC	CASSQPRQGLISGANVLTF
TRBV27	TRBD1	TRBJ1-2	many	TGTGCCACCGGGACAGTCTATGGCTACACCTTC	CATGTVYGYTF
TRBV19	NA	TRBJ2-5	many	TGTGCCAGTAGTAGATTAGGGGGAAACATCGAGACCCAGTACTTC	CASSRLGGNIETQYF
TRBV6-1	NA	TRBJ1-1	NA	TGTGCCAGCAGGGGGGAGGCCGGCACTGAAGCTTTCTTT	CASRGEAGTEAFF
TRBV5-1	TRBD1	TRBJ2-7	many	TGCGCCAGCAGCTCATCCCCCGGGACAGGGGTCAAGGTTGGCTCCTACGAGCAGTACTTC	CASSSSPGTGVKVGSYEQYF
TRBV7-2	TRBD2	TRBJ2-3	once	TGTGCCAGCAGCGCCCTTGGGGCTAGCGGGAGGAACACAGATACGCAGTATTTT	CASSALGASGRNTDTQYF
TRBV27	NA	TRBJ2-7	NA	TGTGCCAGCAGTCCCACCGGGACGGTTCTCCACGAGCAGTACTTC	CASSPTGTVLHEQYF
TRBV6-1	NA	TRBJ2-1	few	TGTGCCAGCAGTGGAAACCATCGGTACAATGAGCAGTTCTTC	CASSGNHRYNEQFF
TRBV29-1	NA	TRBJ1-2	many	TGCAGCGTTTACTGGGGGATCTATGGCTACACCTTC	CSVYWGIYGYTF
TRBV2	TRBD2	TRBJ2-7	many	TGTGCCAGCAGTGATAGTGGCGGGAGGTGGTACGAGCAGTACTTC	CASSDSGGRWYEQYF
TRBV7-8	TRBD1	TRBJ1-5	many	TGTGCCAGCAGCTTAGCGCGGAGACAGGGGCAGCCCCAGCATTTT	CASSLARRQGQPQHF
TRBV20-1	TRBD2	TRBJ2-2	many	TGCAGTGCTAGACCGGGACTAGCGGGACGGAGCACCGGGGAGCTGTTTTTT	CSARPGLAGRSTGELFF
TRBV6-5	NA	TRBJ2-7	many	TGTGCCAGCAGGTACAGTAAGTTCTCCTACGAGCAGTACTTC	CASRYSKFSYEQYF
TRBV4-2	TRBD2	TRBJ2-2	many	TGTGCCAGCAGCCATAGCGGGTTGACGAACACCGGGGAGCTGTTTTTT	CASSHSGLTNTGELFF
TRBV4-1	TRBD2	TRBJ2-4	few	TGCGCCAGCAGCCAAGATGCCCTAGCGGGAGCCAAAAACATTCAGTACTTC	CASSQDALAGAKNIQYF
TRBV7-8	NA	TRBJ2-3	many	TGTGCCAGCAGCCCCGAGGGGCTGGCGGCAGATACGCAGTATTTT	CASSPEGLAADTQYF
TRBV6-1	NA	TRBJ2-1	many	TGTGCCAGCAGTGCAGGAGAAAGCTCCTACAATGAGCAGTTCTTC	CASSAGESSYNEQFF
TRBV5-1	NA	TRBJ2-1	many	TGCGCCAGCAGCTTGGAACAGTCCTGGACACCCTACAATGAGCAGTTCTTC	CASSLEQSWTPYNEQFF
TRBV12-3/TRBV12-4	NA	TRBJ2-1	many	TGTGCCAGCAGCTCTCGAGTGTACAATGAGCAGTTCTTC	CASSSRVYNEQFF
TRBV6-6	NA	TRBJ2-6	few	TGTGCCAGCAGTGGGAGCGGCTCTGGGGCCAACGTCCTGACTTTC	CASSGSGSGANVLTF